One sample yielded the 14 T cell receptor beta chains listed below, sequenced in a study of graft-versus-host responses after intestinal transplantation. The antigens of these receptors remain unknown. Clones were read by immunoSEQ multiplex PCR, and TCRdb kept only the in-frame ones, dropping some. The sample carries 99,000 or so clones, less than 95% recorded once. The specimen was unstimulated CD8+ T cells sorted from spleen or lymph node cells, collected before transplant. All receptors come from a human donor who was the organ donor for an intestinal transplant.

V usage is TRBV7-9 and J usage is TRBJ1-1; D uncertain. The CDR3 contains 13 residues. Germline loops: CDR1 SEHNR, CDR2 FQNEAQ (reference sequence). Trimming stripped 5 bases from V and 0 bases from J, with 7 bases between. CDR3 in amino acids: CASSAEMNTEAFF. The DNA of the CDR3 is TGTGCCAGCAGCGCCGAGATGAACACTGAAGCTTTCTTT.

The chain is built from TRBV19 and TRBJ1-4; tentative D call: TRBD1 (6 bases). Germline-derived CDR1 and CDR2 are LNHDA and SQIVND (reference sequence). This CDR3 contains 15 residues. V gave up 3 bases and J gave up 0 bases, with 8 bases separating them. The DNA for the CDR3 is TGTGCCAGTAGTATGGACAGTGCAACTAATGAAAAACTGTTTTTT. Encoded protein: CASSMDSATNEKLFF.

This sequence joins TRBV29-1 and TRBJ1-1; 7 nucleotides line up with TRBD1. With 0 bases clipped from V and 10 bases from J, the junction kept 5 bases outside the gene matches. The germline V gene encodes CDR1 SQVTM and CDR2 ANQGSEA. The CDR3 has 12 residues. CDR3: CSVEDLAGGAFF. As DNA, the CDR3 is TGCAGCGTTGAAGATTTGGCAGGGGGAGCTTTCTTT. The variable domain in full, completed from reference TRBV29-1 and TRBJ1-1, reads SAVISQKPSRDICQRGTSLTIQCQVDSQVTMMFWYRQQPGQSLTLIATANQGSEATYESGFVIDKFPISRPNLTFSTLTVSNMSPEDSSIYLCSVEDLAGGAFFGQGTRLTVV.

The chain joins TRBV6-6 to TRBJ1-1; perhaps TRBD1 as D (5 bases). Germline values: CDR1 MNHNY, CDR2 SVGAGI (reference sequence). V gave up 2 bases and J gave up 6 bases, with 7 bases separating them. This CDR3 contains 12 residues. The CDR3 nucleotides are TGTGCCAGCAGTTACGGGGGGGCTGAAGCTTTCTTT. Protein sequence: CASSYGGAEAFF.

The CDR3 coding sequence is TGTGCCAGCAGCCAAGTTCCCCTAGCGGGGGACTCCTACGAGCAGTACTTC. Translated: CASSQVPLAGDSYEQYF. The chain recombines TRBV14 with TRBJ2-7; 10 nucleotides line up with TRBD2. The length of the CDR3 is 17 residues. Germline loops: CDR1 SGHDN, CDR2 FVKESK. Losses at the gene ends were 1 base for V and 0 bases for J; bases not matched to a gene: 6.

This sequence joins TRBV7-9 and TRBJ1-3; 7 bases are shared with TRBD1. The germline V gene encodes CDR1 SEHNR and CDR2 FQNEAQ (reference sequence). V lost 5 bases, J lost 3 bases, and 10 bases stayed unmatched. The CDR3 is 16 amino acids. CDR3 coding DNA: TGTGCCAGCAGCCACCCGGGAGGGGGCGGTGGAAACACCATATATTTT. This gives the protein CASSHPGGGGGNTIYF.

The rearrangement uses TRBV19 and TRBJ1-1; perhaps TRBD1 as D (5 bases). The CDR3 sequence is 13 residues long. V was trimmed by 0 bases and J by 8 bases, leaving 10 bases between them. CDR1 and CDR2 (germline): LNHDA, SQIVND (reference sequence). DNA of the CDR3: TGTGCCAGTAGTATAGACCGGGGGACGGAAGCTTTCTTT. It specifies CASSIDRGTEAFF.

The gene calls are TRBV7-9 and TRBJ2-1; unclear D gene. The V gene lost 2 bases and the J gene lost 0 bases, with 11 bases spanning the gap. CDR1 is SEHNR and CDR2 is FQNEAQ in the germline V gene (reference sequence). The CDR3 runs 16 residues. The CDR3 spells CASSLLWADSYNEQFF. CDR3 bases: TGTGCCAGCAGCTTACTTTGGGCAGACTCCTACAATGAGCAGTTCTTC.

The rearrangement joins TRBV6-5 to TRBJ2-7; tentative D call: TRBD2 (6 bases). The ends were cut back, 2 bases at V and 1 base at J, with 9 bases in the middle. CDR1 MNHEY and CDR2 SVGAGI come from the germline V gene. The CDR3 totals 14 residues. CDR3 amino acids: CASSYAGPSYEQYF. Written as DNA, the CDR3 is TGTGCCAGCAGTTACGCGGGACCTTCCTACGAGCAGTACTTC.

This clone is a singleton in its sample. The chain links TRBV28 to TRBJ2-7; 8 nucleotides line up with TRBD1. Germline values: CDR1 MDHEN, CDR2 SYDVKM. The CDR3 contains 15 residues. J lost 2 bases, V lost 10 bases, and 13 bases had no gene match. In nucleotides, the CDR3 is TGTGCCACCGACCTCCGGACAGGGTTGGCCTACGAGCAGTACTTC. Translated, it gives CATDLRTGLAYEQYF.

The chain employs TRBV13 and TRBJ2-5; D is uncertain. The assigned J gene may be wrong: the sequence end matches TRBJ2-7 better. The CDR3 sequence is 14 residues long. The germline V gene encodes CDR1 PRHDT and CDR2 FYEKMQ (reference sequence). The CDR3 is CASSLGSLSYEQYF. Here the CDR3 DNA reads TGTGCCAGCAGCTTAGGATCCCTCTCCTACGAGCAGTACTTC.

The chain is built from TRBV9 and TRBJ1-2; unclear D gene. CDR3 size: 14 residues. Per the germline V gene, CDR1 is SGDLS and CDR2 is YYNGEE. Trimming cost V 0 bases and J 2 bases, with 8 bases left between them. The CDR3 loop reads CASSVEAENYGYTF. Here the CDR3 DNA reads TGTGCCAGCAGCGTAGAGGCGGAGAACTATGGCTACACCTTC.

This chain connects TRBV19 to TRBJ1-2; D is uncertain. V was trimmed by 1 base and J by 4 bases, leaving 13 bases between them. The length of the CDR3 is 15 residues. Looked up from germline, CDR1 is LNHDA and CDR2 is SQIVND (reference sequence). The CDR3 loop is CASSIVPEPRYGYTF. The CDR3 DNA is TGTGCCAGTAGTATAGTCCCGGAGCCCCGCTATGGCTACACCTTC.

The rearrangement joins TRBV10-2 to TRBJ2-1, with TRBD2 matching 8 bases. Germline CDR1 and CDR2: WSHSY and SAAADI. CDR3 length equals 15 residues. The trim removed 8 bases at V and 0 bases at J, leaving 6 bases unmatched. The CDR3 nucleotides read TGCGCCAGCGGAATAGCGGGGAGCTCCTACAATGAGCAGTTCTTC. It codes for CASGIAGSSYNEQFF.